This T cell receptor beta chain was documented in a study of blood T cells in healthy people across ages. Whole-study findings and limits: Per million T cells, the diversity of TCR beta decreased roughly linearly as age advanced.

A note on this clonotype: No antigen is known for it. The junction and the germline gene differ at one end; a read error may be behind it.

Per sample, no less than 5.5 micrograms of total RNA were extracted. The authors ran a second PCR of about 7 to 11 cycles using a sample-barcoded 5' primer and a J-beta primer mix. One entry per CDR3 protein results from TCRdb running MiXCR on the 5' RACE reads. This sample has fewer than 2 million distinct CDR3 sequences, with roughly 43% found just once. The V gene's germline CDR1 is SQVTM and CDR2 ANQGSEA. This CDR3 comprises 14 residues. What was sequenced was blood. The chain employs TRBV29-1 and TRBJ2-1, with D possibly TRBD2 on 6 matching bases. This TCR came from a human donor in good health. CDR3 sequence reads: CSGTGGVSYNEKFF. DNA of the CDR3: TGCAGCGGTACAGGAGGGGTCTCCTACAATGAGAAGTTCTTC.